This T cell receptor (beta chain) came from a study of T cells in Graves' hyperthyroidism and ophthalmopathy. V was pared by 4 bases and J by 2 bases, with 9 bases of the junction left unmatched. In germline, CDR1 is LNHDA, CDR2 SQIVND (reference sequence). The CDR3 totals 16 residues. From RNA transcripts, TCR beta CDR3 regions were amplified. The HTBI primer set drove a first-round RT-PCR of the TCR CDR3. Via MiXCR, TCRdb re-called the multiplex PCR reads, giving one row per CDR3 protein. The data hold about 290,000 distinct CDR3 sequences, with around 13% observed a single time. This clonotype was counted only a few times. Absent ophthalmopathy progression within 18 months defined stable Graves' hyperthyroidism. Patients were aged 18 to 65, had disease duration under 2 months, and had newly diagnosed hyperthyroidism.

This sequence was found in a woman in her 40s with Graves' hyperthyroidism. The rearrangement uses TRBV19 and TRBJ1-2; 8 nucleotides match TRBD1. Sequenced: blood. CDR3 bases: TGTGCCAGTAGTACCGCCTGGGCAGGGGGCAACTATGGCTACACCTTC. Its protein product is CASSTAWAGGNYGYTF.